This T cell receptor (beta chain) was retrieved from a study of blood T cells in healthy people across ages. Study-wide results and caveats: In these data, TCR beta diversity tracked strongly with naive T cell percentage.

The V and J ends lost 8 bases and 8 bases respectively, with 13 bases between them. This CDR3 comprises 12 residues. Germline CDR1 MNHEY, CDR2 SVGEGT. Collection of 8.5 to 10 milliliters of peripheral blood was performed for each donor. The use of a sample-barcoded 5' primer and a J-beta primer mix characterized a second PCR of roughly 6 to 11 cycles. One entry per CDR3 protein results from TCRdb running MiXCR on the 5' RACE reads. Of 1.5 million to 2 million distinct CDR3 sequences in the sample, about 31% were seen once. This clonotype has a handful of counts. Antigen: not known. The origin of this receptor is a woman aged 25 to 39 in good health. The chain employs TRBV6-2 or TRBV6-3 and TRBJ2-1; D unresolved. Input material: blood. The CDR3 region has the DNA TGTGCCAGCCGCTTTCCTGAGTATGAGCAGTTCTTC. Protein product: CASRFPEYEQFF.